This is a list of T cell receptor beta chains from one sample in a study of cytomegalovirus exposure and HLA in healthy donors. Using immunoSEQ multiplex PCR, the repertoire was profiled, and TCRdb retains in-frame clones only, with some absent. The top ten hold around 2.6% of the sample, which has 120,000 or so clones, roughly 18% seen once. Sequencing was carried out using PBMCs. The receptors here all came from a female donor in good health and CMV-seropositive. Both conserved end residues are part of each CDR3. The D gene is left open where the match is weak. Size values are once, few and many counts, or a class for expanded clones, and some rows have none.

len	j_gene	v_gene	d_gene	abundance	CDR3aa	CDR3nt
13	TRBJ2-7	TRBV30	TRBD2	.	CAWSGLAGSEQYF	TGTGCCTGGAGTGGTCTAGCGGGATCCGAGCAGTACTTC
17	TRBJ2-5	TRBV5-6	.	few	CASSYNPGTPEGETQYF	TGTGCCAGCAGCTATAACCCGGGGACTCCGGAGGGAGAGACCCAGTACTTC
17	TRBJ2-3	TRBV4-1	TRBD2	.	CASSQVTSGGSTDTQYF	TGCGCCAGCAGCCAAGTGACTAGCGGGGGTAGCACAGATACGCAGTATTTT
12	TRBJ2-7	TRBV2	.	many	CASSGGLMEQYF	TGTGCCAGCAGTGGGGGCCTGATGGAGCAGTACTTC
14	TRBJ2-7	TRBV28	.	few	CASISTSATYEQYF	TGTGCCAGCATTTCAACCAGCGCTACTTACGAGCAGTACTTC
15	TRBJ2-6	TRBV6-4	TRBD1	.	CASSPGQSGANVLTF	TGTGCCAGCAGTCCGGGACAGTCTGGGGCCAACGTCCTGACTTTC
15	TRBJ1-5	TRBV19	.	.	CASSPRQHSNQPQHF	TGTGCCAGTAGCCCGAGACAGCATAGCAATCAGCCCCAGCATTTT
15	TRBJ2-1	TRBV2	TRBD1	few	CASRPGQGKEFEQFF	TGTGCCAGCAGGCCGGGACAGGGGAAGGAATTTGAGCAGTTCTTC
14	TRBJ1-1	TRBV19	TRBD1	few	CASSTGTRGTEAFF	TGTGCCAGTAGCACCGGGACCAGGGGGACTGAAGCTTTCTTT
22	TRBJ2-1	TRBV2	TRBD2	few	CASSEDLKGLAGGRIGYNEQFF	TGTGCCAGCAGTGAAGATCTGAAGGGACTAGCGGGGGGTCGGATTGGCTACAATGAGCAGTTCTTC
16	TRBJ1-5	TRBV7-9	TRBD1	.	CASSLVGQVGNQPQHF	TGTGCCAGCAGCTTAGTTGGACAGGTGGGCAATCAGCCCCAGCATTTT
14	TRBJ2-7	TRBV28	.	few	CASHGSRAPYEQYF	TGTGCCAGTCACGGGTCGAGGGCCCCCTACGAGCAGTACTTC
14	TRBJ1-1	TRBV9	TRBD1	.	CASSVTGMNTEAFF	TGTGCCAGCAGCGTGACAGGGATGAACACTGAAGCTTTCTTT
16	TRBJ2-5	TRBV11-3	TRBD1	few	CASSPGTGRAVETQYF	TGTGCCAGCAGCCCTGGGACAGGGCGGGCCGTAGAGACCCAGTACTTC
14	TRBJ1-3	TRBV7-9	TRBD1	.	CASSPTGDEHTIYF	TGTGCCAGCAGCCCTACAGGGGACGAGCACACCATATATTTT
15	TRBJ2-7	TRBV5-1	TRBD2	.	CASSLGRLAGNEQYF	TGCGCCAGCAGCTTGGGGAGGCTAGCGGGAAACGAGCAGTACTTC
14	TRBJ1-2	TRBV6-5	.	.	CASSKGRAYYGYTF	TGTGCCAGCAGTAAGGGGAGGGCGTACTATGGCTACACCTTC